The T cell receptor (beta chain) described here comes from a study of blood T cell repertoires in COVID-19. Whole-study context: The study drew acute and convalescent COVID-19 samples from the United States, Italy and Spain. Sample material is recorded as cDNA or gDNA derived from T cells, B-cell-depleted T cells, or PBMCs.

V dropped 0 bases and J dropped 8 bases, with 14 bases sitting between them. Germline lookup yields CDR1 SGHNT and CDR2 YYREEE (reference sequence). The CDR3 is 14 amino acids. This clone came up once. In the original workflow: Scientists estimated how many nucleated cells there were by amplifying reference gene primers. Profiling relied on immunoSEQ multiplex PCR, and the TCRdb table lists in-frame clones only, not all of them. V and J calls and clone size follow that table, whereas D and trimming were derived from the DNA. The table has tens of thousands of clones, approximately 78% seen once; the top ten hold about 1.2%.

This receptor was taken from a woman older than 75 with acute or convalescent COVID-19. Material: peripheral blood. The rearrangement uses TRBV5-4 and TRBJ1-2, with D unresolved. The CDR3 nucleotides read TGTGCCAGCAGCTTGGTCGCCCCAACGGAGGGCTACACCTTC. As protein: CASSLVAPTEGYTF.